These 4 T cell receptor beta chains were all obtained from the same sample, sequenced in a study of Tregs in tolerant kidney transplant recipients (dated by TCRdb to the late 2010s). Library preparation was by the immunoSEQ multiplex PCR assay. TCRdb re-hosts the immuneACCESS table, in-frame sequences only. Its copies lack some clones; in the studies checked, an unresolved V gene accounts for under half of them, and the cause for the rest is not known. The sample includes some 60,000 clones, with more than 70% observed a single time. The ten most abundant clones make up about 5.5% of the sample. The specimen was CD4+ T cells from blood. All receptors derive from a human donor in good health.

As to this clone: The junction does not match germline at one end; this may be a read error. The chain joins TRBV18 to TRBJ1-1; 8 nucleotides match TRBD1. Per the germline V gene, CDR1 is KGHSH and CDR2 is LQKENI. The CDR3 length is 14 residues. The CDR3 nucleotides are TGTGCCAGCTCAGGCAGGGGGCTGAAGACTGAAGCTTTCTTT. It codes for CASSGRGLKTEAFF.

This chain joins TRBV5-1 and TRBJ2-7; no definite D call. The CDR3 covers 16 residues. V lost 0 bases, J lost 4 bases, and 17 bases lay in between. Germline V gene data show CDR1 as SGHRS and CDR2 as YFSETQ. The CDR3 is CASSLAEAPAFYEQYF. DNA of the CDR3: TGCGCCAGCAGCTTGGCCGAGGCCCCCGCCTTTTACGAGCAGTACTTC.

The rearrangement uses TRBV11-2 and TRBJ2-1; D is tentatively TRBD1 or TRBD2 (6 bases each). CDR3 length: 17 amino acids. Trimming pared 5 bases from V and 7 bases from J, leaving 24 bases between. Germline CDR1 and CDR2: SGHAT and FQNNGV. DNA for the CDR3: TGTGCCAGCAGCCGCACCCCCGGGGGCCGGCGAGGGAATGAGCAGTTCTTC. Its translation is CASSRTPGGRRGNEQFF.

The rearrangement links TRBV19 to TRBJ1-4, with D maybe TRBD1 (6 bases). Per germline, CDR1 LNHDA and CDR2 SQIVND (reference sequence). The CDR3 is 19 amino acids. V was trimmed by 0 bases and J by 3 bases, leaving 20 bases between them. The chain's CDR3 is CASSIEARGRGEANEKLFF. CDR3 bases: TGTGCCAGTAGTATAGAGGCCAGGGGAAGGGGAGAAGCTAATGAAAAACTGTTTTTT.